Listed here is a single T cell receptor (beta chain). Living in 24 US areas, the participants were between roughly 18 and 89 years of age. This entry comes from a study of blood T cell repertoires in COVID-19. The assay was immunoSEQ multiplex PCR, and TCRdb's table has in-frame clones only and misses some. The sample lists roughly 320,000 clones; about nine tenths were seen once. Sample: PBMCs or T cells enriched from blood (not recorded which). The clonotype originates from a man aged 25 to 45 who had recovered from COVID-19.

The CDR3 bases are TGTGCCAGCAGCTTCCGGGACAGGGTCAATGAGCAGTACTTC. Its protein product is CASSFRDRVNEQYF. The chain has TRBV7-9 and TRBJ2-7, with 9 nucleotides matching TRBD1. The CDR3 covers 14 residues. J was trimmed by 7 bases and V by 3 bases; bases with no gene match: 7. Germline CDR1 SEHNR, CDR2 FQNEAQ (reference sequence).